This T cell receptor (beta chain) emerged from a study of T cell clonotyping in hematopoietic cell transplantation. The CDR3 has 15 amino acids. CDR1 is MNHNS, CDR2 SASEGT, per germline. V lost 8 bases and J lost 6, with 23 bases in between. Profiling relied on immunoSEQ multiplex PCR, and the TCRdb table lists in-frame clones only, not all of them. The profile shows 65,000 to 75,000 clones, approximately 94% of them singletons. A note on this clone: Its target is unknown.

Findings and limits, study-wide: Few recipient clonotypes overlapped donors; over 97% were de novo at given depth. Graft donor and pretransplant recipient Inverse Simpson Index values predicted broader posttransplant TCR diversity. CD4 and CD8 repertoire contributions could not be separated without sorting.

Sequenced input: peripheral blood mononuclear cells. This chain links TRBV6-1 with TRBJ2-7; perhaps TRBD2 as D (7 bases). This receptor was taken from a man between 50 and 59 years old in good health. Some clones in this sample may be carry-over from other donors' samples. The CDR3 nucleotides read TGTGCCAGCCTTCTCATCGTGGGGGGGCCTGGCGAGCAGTACTTC. It codes for CASLLIVGGPGEQYF.